The 17 T cell receptor beta chains reported below all come from one sample, sequenced in a study of blood T cell repertoires in COVID-19. Profiling relied on immunoSEQ multiplex PCR, and the TCRdb table lists in-frame clones only, not all of them. The table has about 210,000 clones, 81% seen once; the top ten hold around 9%. The sample consisted of PBMCs or T cells enriched from blood (not recorded which). Every receptor here comes from a man aged 35-49 years who had recovered from COVID-19.

The chain has TRBV5-6 and TRBJ1-2, with TRBD1 identical over 7 bases. V dropped 0 bases and J dropped 4; count of bases not matched to a gene: 6. Germline V CDR1 and CDR2: SGHDT, YYEEEE. This CDR3 spans 15 amino acids. CDR3 region: CASSLGPDRVYGYTF. In DNA form, the CDR3 reads TGTGCCAGCAGCTTGGGGCCTGACAGGGTCTATGGCTACACCTTC.

This clone was found a few times. The J gene is TRBJ1-1, the V gene TRBV28; 9 bases map to TRBD1. Germline lookup yields CDR1 MDHEN and CDR2 SYDVKM. V was pared by 7 bases and J by 5 bases, with 8 bases of the junction left unmatched. The CDR3 loop spans 14 amino acids. The CDR3 protein is CASNKQGARTEAFF. CDR3 nucleotides: TGTGCCAGCAATAAACAGGGGGCGAGAACTGAAGCTTTCTTT. Combining the CDR3 with reference TRBV28 and TRBJ1-1 gives the whole variable domain DVKVTQSSRYLVKRTGEKVFLECVQDMDHENMFWYRQDPGLGLRLIYFSYDVKMKEKGDIPEGYSVSREKKERFSLILESASTNQTSMYLCASNKQGARTEAFFGQGTRLTVV.

The rearrangement uses TRBV5-5 and TRBJ2-1; TRBD1 might be the D (5 bases). The ends were cut back, 4 bases at V and 1 base at J, with 12 bases in the middle. The germline V gene has CDR1 SGHKS and CDR2 YYEKEE (reference sequence). CDR3 size: 15 residues. The CDR3 sequence: CASSRQLVSYNEQFF. The DNA of the CDR3 is TGTGCCAGCAGCCGACAGCTTGTATCCTACAATGAGCAGTTCTTC.

V usage is TRBV7-9 and J usage is TRBJ1-5, with 8 nucleotides matching TRBD1. The CDR3 length is 15 residues. V shed 1 base, J shed 6 bases, and the junction held 5 bases outside the gene matches. Germline V gene lookup returns CDR1 SEHNR and CDR2 FQNEAQ (reference sequence). In DNA, the CDR3 is TGTGCCAGCAGCTTAGGAGACAGGGGCGGTCAGCCCCAGCATTTT. Translated: CASSLGDRGGQPQHF.

The gene calls are TRBV5-5 and TRBJ1-6; D call uncertain. The CDR3 sequence is 16 residues long. In germline, CDR1 is SGHKS, CDR2 YYEKEE (reference sequence). V lost 2 bases and J 0 bases, leaving 9 bases between the germline ends. The CDR3: CASSLLESSYNSPLHF. CDR3 sequence (DNA): TGTGCCAGCAGCTTATTAGAGAGCTCCTATAATTCACCCCTCCACTTT.

The genes are TRBV12-3 or TRBV12-4 and TRBJ1-5; no clear D gene. The CDR3 extends over 12 amino acids. Trimming removed 7 bases from V and 4 bases from J, with 8 bases in between. CDR3: CASTHSNQPQHF. As DNA, the CDR3 is TGTGCCAGCACTCATAGTAATCAGCCCCAGCATTTT.

This clone has only one observation. The chain employs TRBV12-3 or TRBV12-4 and TRBJ1-5, with a possible D match to TRBD1 (6 bases). CDR3 size: 13 residues. Trimming removed 6 bases at V and 7 bases at J, with 13 bases between. The CDR3 here is CASSIQGGQPQHF. The CDR3 nucleotides are TGTGCCAGCAGCATACAGGGAGGGCAGCCCCAGCATTTT.

The table lists this clone with a few counts. V and J are TRBV5-1 and TRBJ2-2; TRBD1 aligns across 12 bases. Germline V gene lookup returns CDR1 SGHRS and CDR2 YFSETQ. After removal of 5 bases from V and 7 bases from J, the junction contained 6 bases not matched to a gene. The CDR3 is 15 residues long. This CDR3 reads CASRPGTGGIGELFF. CDR3 nucleotides: TGCGCCAGCAGACCCGGGACAGGGGGCATCGGGGAGCTGTTTTTT. Based on the CDR3 plus reference TRBV5-1 and TRBJ2-2, the full variable domain is KAGVTQTPRYLIKTRGQQVTLSCSPISGHRSVSWYQQTPGQGLQFLFEYFSETQRNKGNFPGRFSGRQFSNSRSEMNVSTLELGDSALYLCASRPGTGGIGELFFGEGSRLTVL.

The chain uses TRBV19 and TRBJ2-1; 11 positions match TRBD2. After removal of 7 bases from V and 0 bases from J, the junction contained 8 bases not matched to a gene. Germline-derived CDR1 and CDR2 are LNHDA and SQIVND (reference sequence). CDR3 length equals 17 residues. CDR3: CASTPLAGGSSYNEQFF. CDR3 nucleotides: TGTGCCAGTACCCCTCTAGCGGGGGGTAGCTCCTACAATGAGCAGTTCTTC.

This chain's CDR3 is CASSPGETLIGYTF. The CDR3 DNA is TGCGCCAGCAGCCCAGGTGAGACCCTAATTGGCTACACCTTC. The V call is TRBV5-1, the J call TRBJ1-2, with D unresolved. This CDR3 spans 14 amino acids. Trimming removed 4 bases at V and 7 bases at J, with 17 bases between. Germline V CDR1 and CDR2: SGHRS, YFSETQ.

The chain couples TRBV30 to TRBJ2-6, with D unclear. V lost 0 bases, J lost 0 bases, and 6 bases lay in between. The CDR3 extends over 15 amino acids. Germline CDR1 and CDR2: GTSNPN and SVGIG (reference sequence). The CDR3: CAWSVDSSGANVLTF. The CDR3, as DNA: TGTGCCTGGAGTGTAGATAGCTCTGGGGCCAACGTCCTGACTTTC.

This clone was recorded only once. The chain carries TRBV7-2 and TRBJ2-3; unclear D gene. V lost 6 bases and J 1 base, leaving 11 bases between the germline ends. Per the germline V gene, CDR1 is SGHTA and CDR2 is FQGNSA. The CDR3 totals 14 residues. CDR3 sequence: CASSRWFGTDTQYF. Here the CDR3 DNA reads TGTGCCAGCAGTAGATGGTTTGGCACAGATACGCAGTATTTT. The entire variable domain, with the rest obtained from reference TRBV7-2 and TRBJ2-3, is as follows: GAGVSQSPSNKVTEKGKDVELRCDPISGHTALYWYRQSLGQGLEFLIYFQGNSAPDKSGLPSDRFSAERTGGSVSTLTIQRTQQEDSAVYLCASSRWFGTDTQYFGPGTRLTVL.

The chain combines TRBV5-1 with TRBJ2-5, with a tentative D call TRBD2 (5 bases). The germline CDR1 and CDR2 sequences are SGHRS and YFSETQ. Trimming left V 4 bases short and J 1 base short, with 8 bases between. There are 13 residues in the CDR3. CDR3 sequence: CASSTRGQETQYF. CDR3 in DNA: TGCGCCAGCAGCACCCGGGGCCAAGAGACCCAGTACTTC.

J is TRBJ1-1 and V is TRBV11-2; D is unclear. This CDR3 has 11 residues. Germline lookup yields CDR1 SGHAT and CDR2 FQNNGV. The V gene lost 3 bases and the J gene lost 9 bases, with 8 bases spanning the gap. The CDR3 DNA sequence: TGTGCCAGCAGCTTGACTTTAAAAGCTTTCTTT. Its translation: CASSLTLKAFF.

As concerns this clone: Other nucleotide sequences from this sample produce the same CDR3. This sequence joins TRBV6-5 and TRBJ1-2; TRBD1 might be the D (6 bases). The CDR3 length is 13 residues. Per germline, CDR1 MNHEY and CDR2 SVGAGI. The V gene lost 6 bases and the J gene lost 2 bases, with 10 bases spanning the gap. CDR3 DNA sequence: TGTGCCAGCAGCCCCACAGGGAACTATGGCTACACCTTC. Residues: CASSPTGNYGYTF.

The chain links TRBV5-6 to TRBJ1-2; TRBD1 matches 12 bases. With V trimmed by 3 bases and J by 8 bases, 11 bases remained unmatched. CDR1 and CDR2 (germline): SGHDT, YYEEEE. There are 16 residues in the CDR3. The CDR3 DNA reads as TGTGCCAGCAGCTCAAAACCGGGACAGGGGGCGGGAGGCTACACCTTC. Translation gives CASSSKPGQGAGGYTF. Complete variable domain (other parts from reference TRBV5-6 and TRBJ1-2): DAGVTQSPTHLIKTRGQQVTLRCSPKSGHDTVSWYQQALGQGPQFIFQYYEEEERQRGNFPDRFSGHQFPNYSSELNVNALLLGDSALYLCASSSKPGQGAGGYTFGSGTRLTVV.

The V gene is TRBV7-6, the J gene TRBJ2-1; 9 bases map to TRBD2. Germline assignment: CDR1 SGHVS and CDR2 FNYEAQ. V lost 1 base to trimming and J lost 0 bases; unmatched junction nucleotides: 7. This CDR3 contains 18 residues. CDR3 DNA: TGTGCCAGCAGCTTAGAGCTGGCGACTAGCGGCTCCTACAATGAGCAGTTCTTC. This sequence encodes CASSLELATSGSYNEQFF.